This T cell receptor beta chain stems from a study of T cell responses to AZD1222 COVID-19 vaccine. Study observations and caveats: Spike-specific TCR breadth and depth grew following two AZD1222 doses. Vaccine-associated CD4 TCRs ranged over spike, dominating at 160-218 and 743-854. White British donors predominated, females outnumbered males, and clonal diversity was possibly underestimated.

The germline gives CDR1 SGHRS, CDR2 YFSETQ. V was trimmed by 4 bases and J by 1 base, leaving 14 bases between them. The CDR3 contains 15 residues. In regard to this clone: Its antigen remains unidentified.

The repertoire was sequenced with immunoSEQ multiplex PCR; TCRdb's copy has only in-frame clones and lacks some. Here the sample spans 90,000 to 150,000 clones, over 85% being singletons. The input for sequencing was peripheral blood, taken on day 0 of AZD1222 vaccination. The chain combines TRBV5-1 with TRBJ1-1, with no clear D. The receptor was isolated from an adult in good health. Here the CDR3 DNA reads TGCGCCAGCAGCCCGCTGACACCCGGGAACACTGAAGCTTTCTTT. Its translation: CASSPLTPGNTEAFF.